One and the same sample provided the 24 T cell receptor beta chains below, sequenced in a study of OX40 agonist ivuxolimab in advanced cancers. Sequencing used immunoSEQ multiplex PCR; TCRdb keeps in-frame clones, though not all of them. The sample includes roughly 82,000 clones, around 92% seen only once; the top ten take 9% to 10%. The sequenced sample was CD4+ or CD8+ T cells sorted from blood, obtained in a trial of the OX40 agonist ivuxolimab. Every receptor here comes from an adult with an advanced solid tumor such as melanoma, head and neck, liver or kidney cancer.

The V call is TRBV5-1, the J call TRBJ1-5; unclear D gene. The CDR3 sequence is 13 residues long. The germline V gene encodes CDR1 SGHRS and CDR2 YFSETQ. V lost 0 bases, J lost 1 base, and 2 bases lay in between. Here the CDR3 reads CASSLESNQPQHF. The CDR3 DNA is TGCGCCAGCAGCTTGGAGAGCAATCAGCCCCAGCATTTT.

The genes are TRBV5-1 and TRBJ1-1, with 9 bases that match TRBD1. CDR1 and CDR2 (germline): SGHRS, YFSETQ. CDR3 size: 14 residues. Germline trimming cut 3 bases from V and 4 bases from J; bases unmatched to any gene: 4. CDR3 bases: TGCGCCAGCAGCTCCGGGACAGGGCGCACTGAAGCTTTCTTT. Its translation is CASSSGTGRTEAFF.

The V and J genes are TRBV6-1 and TRBJ2-4, with D perhaps TRBD2 (6 bases). The V gene lost 3 bases and the J gene lost 0 bases, with 18 bases spanning the gap. From germline, CDR1 is MNHNS and CDR2 SASEGT. The CDR3 runs to 18 residues. CDR3 bases: TGTGCCAGCAGTGAGCGGGGAATTCCTCCCTTAGCCAAAAACATTCAGTACTTC. Amino acid sequence: CASSERGIPPLAKNIQYF.

The genes are TRBV11-2 and TRBJ2-5; D uncertain. CDR3 size: 15 residues. Germline lookup yields CDR1 SGHAT and CDR2 FQNNGV. Trimming removed 0 bases at V and 2 bases at J, with 10 bases between. The CDR3 sequence: CASSLDGPRQETQYF. CDR3 DNA sequence: TGTGCCAGCAGCTTAGATGGGCCCAGACAAGAGACCCAGTACTTC. The whole variable domain, filled in from reference TRBV11-2 and TRBJ2-5, reads EAGVAQSPRYKIIEKRQSVAFWCNPISGHATLYWYQQILGQGPKLLIQFQNNGVVDDSQLPKDRFSAERLKGVDSTLKIQPAKLEDSAVYLCASSLDGPRQETQYFGPGTRLLVL.

The chain employs TRBV7-2 and TRBJ2-5; D is unclear. CDR3 length: 13 amino acids. Per the germline V gene, CDR1 is SGHTA and CDR2 is FQGNSA. V lost 1 base, J lost 2 bases, and 5 bases lay in between. CDR3 DNA sequence: TGTGCCAGCAGCTTAGTAGGTCAAGAGACCCAGTACTTC. Residues: CASSLVGQETQYF.

V usage is TRBV27 and J usage is TRBJ1-2; D is unresolved. The CDR3 covers 11 residues. The ends were cut back, 8 bases at V and 4 bases at J, with 8 bases in the middle. Looked up from germline, CDR1 is MNHEY and CDR2 is SMNVEV (reference sequence). CDR3 residues: CASGHTYGYTF. The CDR3 DNA reads TGTGCCAGCGGTCACACCTATGGCTACACCTTC.

The V and J genes are TRBV5-4 and TRBJ1-2; 12 nucleotides line up with TRBD1. Germline V gene data show CDR1 as SGHNT and CDR2 as YYREEE (reference sequence). Trimming cost V 2 bases and J 7 bases; bases outside gene matches: 3. This CDR3 is 14 amino acids long. CDR3 coding DNA: TGTGCCAGCAGCTTTGGGACAGGGGGCTTTGGCTACACCTTC. Protein sequence: CASSFGTGGFGYTF.

This chain joins TRBV4-2 and TRBJ2-1, with 10 bases fitting TRBD2. The CDR3 totals 19 residues. V dropped 4 bases and J dropped 5; count of bases not matched to a gene: 17. The germline gives CDR1 LGHNA, CDR2 YNFKEQ. The DNA of the CDR3 is TGTGCCAGCAGCCTTCTGTGGGCCGGGACTAGCGTACGGGACAATGAGCAGTTCTTC. Translation: CASSLLWAGTSVRDNEQFF.

The chain has TRBV2 and TRBJ2-3; perhaps TRBD2 as D (5 bases). V shed 6 bases and J shed 2 bases, with 9 bases lying between them. This CDR3 is 13 amino acids long. Germline V CDR1 and CDR2: SNHLY, FYNNEI. CDR3 coding DNA: TGTGCCAGCAGCCCGGACTTCACAGATACGCAGTATTTT. It codes for CASSPDFTDTQYF.

The J gene is TRBJ2-7, the V gene TRBV11-2; D unresolved. The CDR3 spans 14 residues. The V gene lost 3 bases and the J gene lost 0 bases, with 9 bases spanning the gap. Germline V gene sequence: CDR1 SGHAT, CDR2 FQNNGV. The CDR3 reads CASSFSESSYEQYF. The CDR3 DNA reads as TGTGCCAGCAGCTTTAGTGAGAGCTCCTACGAGCAGTACTTC.

On this clone itself: An end of the junction differs from the germline gene, which may be a read error. This chain links TRBV2 with TRBJ1-3; no firm D call. Germline V gene lookup returns CDR1 SNHLY and CDR2 FYNNEI. CDR3 length: 14 residues. The CDR3 protein is CASRESISGNTIYF. The CDR3 region has the DNA TGTGCCAGCCGTGAATCTATTTCTGGAAACACCATATATTTT.

This clone appeared once. The CDR3 carries no conserved terminal phenylalanine or tryptophan, so it likely arises from a read error. No DNA is shown, since the ends of the CDR3 on it are uncertain; the CDR3 is the one TCRdb lists. This sequence joins TRBV5-1 and TRBJ1-5. CDR1 is SGHRS and CDR2 is YFSETQ in the germline V gene. The CDR3 sequence runs 8 residues, both termini included. CDR3 in amino acids: CASPPSSL.

V usage is TRBV5-1 and J usage is TRBJ2-1; perhaps TRBD2 as D (5 bases). The germline gives CDR1 SGHRS, CDR2 YFSETQ. The CDR3 contains 14 residues. The V end was cut by 1 base, the J end by 4 bases, with 9 bases between. The CDR3 spells CASSLNGEYNEQFF. CDR3 coding DNA: TGCGCCAGCAGCTTGAACGGGGAATACAATGAGCAGTTCTTC.

The rearrangement uses TRBV15 and TRBJ2-3, with 8 nucleotides matching TRBD2. The V gene's germline CDR1 is LNHNV and CDR2 YYDKDF (reference sequence). After removal of 1 base from V and 5 bases from J, the junction contained 8 bases not matched to a gene. The CDR3 has 16 residues. The CDR3 sequence: CATSRVAGGVQDTQYF. CDR3 sequence (DNA): TGTGCCACCAGCAGAGTAGCCGGGGGGGTTCAAGATACGCAGTATTTT.

The chain employs TRBV7-2 and TRBJ2-5; D gene ambiguous. Germline V gene sequence: CDR1 SGHTA, CDR2 FQGNSA. The CDR3 loop spans 12 amino acids. V was shortened by 1 base and J by 4 bases, with 4 bases between the two germline ends. The CDR3 nucleotides are TGTGCCAGCAGCTTAGATCGAGAGACCCAGTACTTC. Its translation: CASSLDRETQYF.

The rearrangement links TRBV2 to TRBJ2-1, with 11 bases that match TRBD2. Trimming cost V 6 bases and J 4 bases; bases outside gene matches: 5. Germline-derived CDR1 and CDR2 are SNHLY and FYNNEI. CDR3 length: 15 amino acids. This CDR3 is CASRAGTSGYNEQFF. The CDR3 DNA reads as TGTGCCAGCAGAGCCGGGACTAGCGGATACAATGAGCAGTTCTTC.

This chain connects TRBV5-1 to TRBJ2-3; perhaps D is TRBD1 or TRBD2 (5 bases each). The germline V and J ends were trimmed by 6 bases and 2 bases, with 13 bases remaining between them. From germline, CDR1 is SGHRS and CDR2 YFSETQ. This CDR3 has 14 residues. The CDR3 nucleotides are TGCGCCAGCACCAAGGGGAGTGTCACAGATACGCAGTATTTT. Amino acid sequence: CASTKGSVTDTQYF.

The chain joins TRBV15 to TRBJ2-3, with a tentative D call TRBD2 (7 bases). The CDR3 covers 16 residues. The germline V gene encodes CDR1 LNHNV and CDR2 YYDKDF (reference sequence). V lost 0 bases, J lost 6 bases, and 16 bases lay in between. CDR3 coding DNA: TGTGCCACCAGCAGAGATCGACGTGGGGGGGCGGATACGCAGTATTTT. This encodes CATSRDRRGGADTQYF.

V is TRBV6-5 and J is TRBJ2-7, with 8 bases identical to TRBD2. CDR3 length: 13 amino acids. CDR1 is MNHEY, CDR2 SVGAGI, per germline. The trim removed 6 bases at V and 1 base at J, leaving 2 bases unmatched. The CDR3 DNA reads as TGTGCCAGCAGCGGGGGGGAGTCCTACGAGCAGTACTTC. Its protein product is CASSGGESYEQYF.

The rearrangement joins TRBV15 to TRBJ2-5; no firm D call. CDR1 is LNHNV and CDR2 is YYDKDF in the germline V gene (reference sequence). Trimming removed 1 base at V and 5 bases at J, with 8 bases between. CDR3 length: 13 amino acids. CDR3 sequence: CATSRAQIETQYF. CDR3 DNA sequence: TGTGCCACCAGCAGAGCCCAGATTGAGACCCAGTACTTC.

As to this clone: At one end, the junction sequence differs from germline, possibly due to a read error. The J gene is TRBJ2-2, the V gene TRBV4-2; 12 bases align to TRBD2. From germline, CDR1 is LGHNA and CDR2 YNFKEQ. CDR3 size: 15 residues. The CDR3 spells CASRPSPASGGALFF. CDR3 coding DNA: TGTGCCAGCAGACCGTCGCCCGCTAGCGGGGGGGCGCTGTTTTTT.

The chain has TRBV10-2 and TRBJ1-1; D is unclear. Germline V gives CDR1 WSHSY, CDR2 SAAADI. The CDR3 spans 13 residues. V shed 4 bases and J shed 1 base, with 7 bases lying between them. This CDR3 is CASSGPENTEAFF. The CDR3 region has the DNA TGCGCCAGCAGTGGACCTGAGAACACTGAAGCTTTCTTT.

This clone was counted once. The V call is TRBV5-6, the J call TRBJ2-2; 7 bases are a match to TRBD1. CDR3 length: 15 residues. Germline V gives CDR1 SGHDT, CDR2 YYEEEE. V gave up 4 bases and J gave up 5 bases; unmatched junction bases: 8. The CDR3: CASSIDRVGTGELFF. The CDR3 region has the DNA TGTGCCAGCAGCATCGACAGGGTAGGGACCGGGGAGCTGTTTTTT.

V and J are TRBV4-2 and TRBJ2-5; TRBD1 agrees at 7 bases. Germline-derived CDR1 and CDR2 are LGHNA and YNFKEQ. V gave up 4 bases and J gave up 0 bases; unmatched junction bases: 5. The CDR3 has 15 amino acids. The DNA of the CDR3 is TGTGCCAGCAGCCTCTCCAGGGGGTACCAAGAGACCCAGTACTTC. It yields the protein CASSLSRGYQETQYF.